This is a list of T cell receptor beta chains from one sample in a study of molecular identifiers for immune sequencing clone quantification. TCRdb recomputed calls from the PCR reads with MiXCR, one row per CDR3 protein. The data hold approximately 320,000 distinct CDR3 sequences, with roughly 24% observed a single time. Sequenced sample: naive CD8+ T cells from blood, with Jurkat cell RNA spiked in. These receptors came from a human donor in good health. Some libraries in this study had Jurkat cell RNA spiked in. The CDR3 runs from the conserved cysteine through the conserved F or W. The D gene is left open where the match is weak.

D gene | V gene | CDR3 protein
TRBD1 | TRBV7-9 | CASSTMDRAYEQYF
. | TRBV12-3/TRBV12-4 | CASSLQAFANTGELFF
. | TRBV9 | CASSDGQRLNTEAFF
. | TRBV4-1 | CASSQVEDSSYNEQFF
TRBD1 | TRBV27 | CASRPSLVQGGTEAFF
. | TRBV27 | CASSRVPANSPLHF
. | TRBV2 | CASRKSVEGAEQFF
. | TRBV19 | CASSTRRGYEQYF
. | TRBV4-3 | CASSQQTGELFF
TRBD1 | TRBV28 | CASSFGQGGAEAFF
. | TRBV4-3 | CASSQNSGPRLGTEAFF
TRBD2 | TRBV5-1 | CASSLQLAGADTQYF
TRBD1 | TRBV7-9 | CASSSTGGFQPQHF
. | TRBV7-8 | CASSLAWQGDYGYTF
. | TRBV12-3/TRBV12-4 | CASSLTLYAGELFF
. | TRBV27 | CASNYRAQNTEAFF
TRBD2 | TRBV20-1 | CSARDRSGRYHEQYF
. | TRBV5-6 | CASSTGTGTYNEQFF